This entry is about one T cell receptor (beta chain). Its specificity is not known. Within the sample, other DNA sequences also encode this same CDR3. This entry belongs to a study of shared clonotypes between healthy human individuals. The V gene's germline CDR1 is MDHEN and CDR2 SYDVKM. V lost 1 base to trimming and J lost 4 bases, with 5 bases between them. This CDR3 region has 13 residues. Original handling: Filtering of immunoSEQ junctional sequences could not match full-length read filtering. Libraries were prepared by immunoSEQ multiplex PCR; TCRdb keeps only in-frame clonotypes and omits some of them. That table supplies the V and J calls and clone size; D and trimming were determined from the DNA. Of around 1.1 million clones in the sample, approximately 80% were seen once. Notes on the study in general: Rarefaction showed sorted-subset sequencing was incomplete despite large depth.

The chain joins TRBV28 to TRBJ1-3; no clear D gene. Sequences were obtained from memory CD4+ T cells from PBMCs. Stated subset: CD45RA-negative fraction. The receptor was isolated from a man aged 18 to 30 in good health. Some clones in this sample may be carry-over from other donors' samples. CDR3 sequence reads: CASSLYAGNTIYF. CDR3 nucleotides: TGTGCCAGCAGTTTATACGCGGGAAACACCATATATTTT.